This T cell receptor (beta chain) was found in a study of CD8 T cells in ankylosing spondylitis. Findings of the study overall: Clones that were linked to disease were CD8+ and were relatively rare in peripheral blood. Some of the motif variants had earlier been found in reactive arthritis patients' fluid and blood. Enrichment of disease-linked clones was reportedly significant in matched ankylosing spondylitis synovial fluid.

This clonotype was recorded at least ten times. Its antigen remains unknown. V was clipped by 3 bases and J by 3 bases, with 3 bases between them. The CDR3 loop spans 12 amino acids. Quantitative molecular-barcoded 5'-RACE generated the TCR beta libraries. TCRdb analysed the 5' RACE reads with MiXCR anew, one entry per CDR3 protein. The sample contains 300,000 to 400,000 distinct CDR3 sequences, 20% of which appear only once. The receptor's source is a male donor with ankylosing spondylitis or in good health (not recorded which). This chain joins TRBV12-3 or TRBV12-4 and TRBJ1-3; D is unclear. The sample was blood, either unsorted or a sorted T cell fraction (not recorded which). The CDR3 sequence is CASSLGGNTIYF. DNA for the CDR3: TGTGCCAGCAGTTTGGGTGGAAACACCATATATTTT.